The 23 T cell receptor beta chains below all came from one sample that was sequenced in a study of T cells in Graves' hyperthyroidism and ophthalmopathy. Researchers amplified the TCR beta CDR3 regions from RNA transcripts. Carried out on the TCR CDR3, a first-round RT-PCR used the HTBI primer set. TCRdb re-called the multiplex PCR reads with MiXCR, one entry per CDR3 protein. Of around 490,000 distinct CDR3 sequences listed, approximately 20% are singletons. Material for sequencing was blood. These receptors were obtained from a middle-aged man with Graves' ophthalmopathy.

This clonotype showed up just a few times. This chain's CDR3 is CASSVGGTSVGEQYF. The CDR3 nucleotides are TGTGCCAGCAGCGTAGGTGGGACTAGTGTGGGCGAGCAGTACTTC. The J gene is TRBJ2-7, the V gene TRBV9; TRBD2 matches at 8 bases. V shed 0 bases, J shed 6 bases, and the junction held 8 bases outside the gene matches. CDR3 length: 15 residues. Germline V gene data show CDR1 as SGDLS and CDR2 as YYNGEE.

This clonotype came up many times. CDR3 coding DNA: TGCGCCAGCAGCTTGGGGGACCCGGGACAGCCTCACAATGAGCAGTTCTTC. This translates into CASSLGDPGQPHNEQFF. The chain employs TRBV5-1 and TRBJ2-1; TRBD1 matches at 7 bases. V lost 0 bases to trimming and J lost 5 bases; unmatched junction nucleotides: 11. The germline gives CDR1 SGHRS, CDR2 YFSETQ. The CDR3 runs to 17 residues. The full variable domain, its missing parts supplied by reference TRBV5-1 and TRBJ2-1, is KAGVTQTPRYLIKTRGQQVTLSCSPISGHRSVSWYQQTPGQGLQFLFEYFSETQRNKGNFPGRFSGRQFSNSRSEMNVSTLELGDSALYLCASSLGDPGQPHNEQFFGPGTRLTVL.

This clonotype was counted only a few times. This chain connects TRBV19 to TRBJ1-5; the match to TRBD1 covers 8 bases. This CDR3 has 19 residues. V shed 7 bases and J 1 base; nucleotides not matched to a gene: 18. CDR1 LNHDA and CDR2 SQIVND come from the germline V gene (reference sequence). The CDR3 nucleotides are TGTGCCAGTACCTACGGACAGGGTAGGGGATATACGAGCAATCAGCCCCAGCATTTT. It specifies CASTYGQGRGYTSNQPQHF.

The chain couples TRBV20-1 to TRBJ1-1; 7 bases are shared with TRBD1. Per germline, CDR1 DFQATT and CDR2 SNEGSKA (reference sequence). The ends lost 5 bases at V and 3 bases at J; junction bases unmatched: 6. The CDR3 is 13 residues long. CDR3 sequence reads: CSAPGQEYTEAFF. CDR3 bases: TGCAGTGCTCCTGGACAGGAGTACACTGAAGCTTTCTTT.

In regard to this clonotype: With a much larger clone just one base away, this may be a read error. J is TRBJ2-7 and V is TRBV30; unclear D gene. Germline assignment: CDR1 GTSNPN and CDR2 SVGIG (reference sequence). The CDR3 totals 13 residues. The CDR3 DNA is TGTGCCCGGAGTTACGGCAACTCCTACGAGCAGTACTTC. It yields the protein CARSYGNSYEQYF.

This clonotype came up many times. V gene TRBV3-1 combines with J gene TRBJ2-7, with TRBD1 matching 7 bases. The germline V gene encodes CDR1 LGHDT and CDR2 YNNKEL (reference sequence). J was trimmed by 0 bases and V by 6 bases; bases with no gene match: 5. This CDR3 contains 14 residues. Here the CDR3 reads CASRSNRGSYEQYF. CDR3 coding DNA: TGTGCCAGCAGGTCCAACAGGGGCTCCTACGAGCAGTACTTC.

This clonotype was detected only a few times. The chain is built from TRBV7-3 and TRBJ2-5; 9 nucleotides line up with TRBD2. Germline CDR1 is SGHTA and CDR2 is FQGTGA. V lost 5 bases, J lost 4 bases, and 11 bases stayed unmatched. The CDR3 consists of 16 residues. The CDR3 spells CASSPTTAGGRETQYF. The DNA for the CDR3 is TGTGCCAGCAGCCCTACCACTGCGGGGGGGCGAGAGACCCAGTACTTC.

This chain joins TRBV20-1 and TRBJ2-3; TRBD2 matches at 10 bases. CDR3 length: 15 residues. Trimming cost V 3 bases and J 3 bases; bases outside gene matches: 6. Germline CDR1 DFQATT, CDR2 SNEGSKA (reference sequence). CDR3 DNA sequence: TGCAGTGCTAGCCGAGCGGGAGGGAATACAGATACGCAGTATTTT. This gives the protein CSASRAGGNTDTQYF.

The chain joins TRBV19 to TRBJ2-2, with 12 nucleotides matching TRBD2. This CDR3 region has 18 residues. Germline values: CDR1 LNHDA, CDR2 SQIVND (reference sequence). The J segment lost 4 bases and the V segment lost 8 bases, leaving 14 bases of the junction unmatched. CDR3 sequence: CASSEGTSGYRSTGELFF. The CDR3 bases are TGTGCCAGTTCCGAGGGGACTAGCGGGTATAGGAGCACCGGGGAGCTGTTTTTT.

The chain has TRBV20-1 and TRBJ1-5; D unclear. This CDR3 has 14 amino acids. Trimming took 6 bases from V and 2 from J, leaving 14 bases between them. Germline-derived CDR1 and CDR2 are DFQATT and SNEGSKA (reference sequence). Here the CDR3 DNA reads TGCAGTGCCGACGAAACAGTGGGCAATCAGCCCCAGCATTTT. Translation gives CSADETVGNQPQHF.

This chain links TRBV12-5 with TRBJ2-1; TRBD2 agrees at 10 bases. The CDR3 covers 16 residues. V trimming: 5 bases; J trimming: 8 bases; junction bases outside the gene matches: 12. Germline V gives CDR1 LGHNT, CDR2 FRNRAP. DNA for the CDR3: TGTGCTAGTGGTACCGCTAGCGGGGGACTCGGGGATGAGCAGTTCTTC. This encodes CASGTASGGLGDEQFF.

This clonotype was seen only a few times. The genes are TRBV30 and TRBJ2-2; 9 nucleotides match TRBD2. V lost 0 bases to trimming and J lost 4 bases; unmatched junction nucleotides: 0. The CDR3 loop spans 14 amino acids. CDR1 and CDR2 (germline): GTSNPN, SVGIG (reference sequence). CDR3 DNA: TGTGCCTGGAGTGTACTAGCGGGCACCGGGGAGCTGTTTTTT. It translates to CAWSVLAGTGELFF. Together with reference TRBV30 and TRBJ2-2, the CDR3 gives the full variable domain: SQTIHQWPATLVQPVGSPLSLECTVEGTSNPNLYWYRQAAGRGLQLLFYSVGIGQISSEVPQNLSASRPQDRQFILSSKKLLLSDSGFYLCAWSVLAGTGELFFGEGSRLTVL.

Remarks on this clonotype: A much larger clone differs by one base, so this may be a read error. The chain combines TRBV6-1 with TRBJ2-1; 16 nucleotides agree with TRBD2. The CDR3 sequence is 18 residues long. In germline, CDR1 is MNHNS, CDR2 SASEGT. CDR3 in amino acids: CASSMGGLAGGPYNEQLF. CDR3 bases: TGTGCCAGCAGTATGGGGGGACTAGCGGGAGGGCCCTACAATGAGCAGCTCTTC.

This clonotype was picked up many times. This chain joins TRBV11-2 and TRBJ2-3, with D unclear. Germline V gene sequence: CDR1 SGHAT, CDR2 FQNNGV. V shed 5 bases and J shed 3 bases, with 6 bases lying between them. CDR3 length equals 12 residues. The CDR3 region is CASSRLTDTQYF. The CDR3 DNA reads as TGTGCCAGCAGCAGACTTACAGATACGCAGTATTTT.

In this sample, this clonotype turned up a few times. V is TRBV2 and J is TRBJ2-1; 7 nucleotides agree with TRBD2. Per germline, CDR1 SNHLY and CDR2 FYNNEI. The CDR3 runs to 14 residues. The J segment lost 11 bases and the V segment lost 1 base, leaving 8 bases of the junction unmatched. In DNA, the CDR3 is TGTGCCAGCAGTGAAGTGGGGACTAAGGAAAAGCAGTTCTTC. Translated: CASSEVGTKEKQFF.

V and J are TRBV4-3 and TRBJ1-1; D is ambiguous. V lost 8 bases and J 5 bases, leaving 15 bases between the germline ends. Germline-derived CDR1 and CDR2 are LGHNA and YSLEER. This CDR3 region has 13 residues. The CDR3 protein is CASARGVGTEAFF. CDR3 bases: TGCGCCAGCGCACGTGGGGTGGGGACTGAAGCTTTCTTT.

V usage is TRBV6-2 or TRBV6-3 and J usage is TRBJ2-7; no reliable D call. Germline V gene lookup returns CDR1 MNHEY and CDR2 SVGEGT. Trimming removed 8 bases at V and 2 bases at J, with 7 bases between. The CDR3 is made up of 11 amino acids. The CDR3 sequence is CASPKPYEQYF. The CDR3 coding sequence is TGTGCCAGCCCAAAACCCTACGAGCAGTACTTC.

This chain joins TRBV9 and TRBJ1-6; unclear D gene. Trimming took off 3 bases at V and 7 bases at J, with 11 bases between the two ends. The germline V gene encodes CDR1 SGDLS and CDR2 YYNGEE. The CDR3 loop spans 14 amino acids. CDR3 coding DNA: TGTGCCAGCAGCGCTACAGTACTCAATTCACCCCTCCACTTT. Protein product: CASSATVLNSPLHF.

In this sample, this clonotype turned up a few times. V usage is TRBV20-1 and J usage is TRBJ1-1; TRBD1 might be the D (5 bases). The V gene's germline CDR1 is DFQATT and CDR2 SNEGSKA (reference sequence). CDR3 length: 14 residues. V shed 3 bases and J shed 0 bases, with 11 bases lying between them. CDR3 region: CSARVGGMNTEAFF. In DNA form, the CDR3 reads TGCAGTGCTAGGGTGGGGGGAATGAACACTGAAGCTTTCTTT.

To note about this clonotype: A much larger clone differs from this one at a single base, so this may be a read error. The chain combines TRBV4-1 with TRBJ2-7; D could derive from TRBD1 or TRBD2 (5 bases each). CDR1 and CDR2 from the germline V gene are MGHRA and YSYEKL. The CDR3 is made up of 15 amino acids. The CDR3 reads CASSLRGASPYGQYF. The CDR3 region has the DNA TGCGCCAGCAGCCTGAGAGGGGCGTCACCCTACGGGCAGTACTTC.

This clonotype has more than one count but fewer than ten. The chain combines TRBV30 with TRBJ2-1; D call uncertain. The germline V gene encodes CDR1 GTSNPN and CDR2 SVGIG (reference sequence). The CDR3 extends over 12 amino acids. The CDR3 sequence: CALVGFYNEQFF. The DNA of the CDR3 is TGTGCACTCGTTGGCTTTTACAATGAGCAGTTCTTC.

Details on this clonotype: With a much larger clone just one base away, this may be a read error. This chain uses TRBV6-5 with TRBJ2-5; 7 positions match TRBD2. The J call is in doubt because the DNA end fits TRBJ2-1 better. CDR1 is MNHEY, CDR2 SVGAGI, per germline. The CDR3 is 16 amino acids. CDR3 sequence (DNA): TGTGCCAGCAGTTACTCGACGGCTAGCGGACAAGAGACCCAGTTCTTC. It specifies CASSYSTASGQETQFF.

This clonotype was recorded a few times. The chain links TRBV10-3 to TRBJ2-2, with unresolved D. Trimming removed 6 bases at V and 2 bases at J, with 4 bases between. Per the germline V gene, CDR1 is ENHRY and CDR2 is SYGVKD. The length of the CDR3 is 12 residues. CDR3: CAIRSNTGELFF. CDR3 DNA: TGTGCCATCAGGTCCAACACCGGGGAGCTGTTTTTT.